Reported below is one T cell receptor (beta chain). From germline, CDR1 is SGHRS and CDR2 YFSETQ. The CDR3 covers 13 residues. V was cut by 2 bases and J by 6 bases, with 10 bases left in between. The data were taken from a study of blood T cell repertoires in COVID-19. Study as a whole: Donors in the United States, Italy and Spain gave samples during acute or convalescent COVID-19. T cells, B-cell-depleted T cells, or PBMCs provided the cDNA or gDNA that served as material.

Source study methods: Quantification of nucleated cells was approximated via reference gene primer amplification. The protocol was immunoSEQ multiplex PCR, while the TCRdb copy is restricted to in-frame clones and leaves out a portion. V and J calls and clone size are those listed in that table; D and trimming were worked out from the DNA. The sample has some 78,000 clones, over 75% seen once. Material for sequencing was peripheral blood. The sequence was collected from an older man with active or convalescent COVID-19. V usage is TRBV5-1 and J usage is TRBJ2-3; tentative D call: TRBD2 (6 bases). This CDR3 is CASSFGTVDTQYF. In nucleotides, the CDR3 is TGCGCCAGCAGCTTCGGGACTGTGGATACGCAGTATTTT.